This TCR beta chain came from a study of Graves' ophthalmopathy and Graves' hyperthyroidism. Background on the study: Peripheral blood was collected at initial diagnosis, before any treatment. Whole-study results and caveats: Ophthalmopathy versus stable hyperthyroidism: 13-signature model gave about 87% sensitivity, roughly 81% specificity.

Amplified TCR beta CDR3 regions were obtained using RNA transcripts as template. The first round was an RT-PCR with HTBI primers, and the second round was a multiplex PCR. TCRdb re-called the multiplex PCR reads through MiXCR, storing one row per CDR3 protein. The sample records hundreds of thousands of distinct CDR3 sequences, 20% to 25% being singletons. Comment on this clonotype: Antigen unknown.

This CDR3 has 13 amino acids. Deletions cut 6 bases from V and 5 bases from J, with 16 bases between. Germline lookup yields CDR1 DFQATT and CDR2 SNEGSKA (reference sequence). Patients were excluded if they had other autoimmune diseases or uncontrolled infections, and likewise if pregnancy or lactation applied. Thyroid ultrasound, orbital computed tomography, TRAb, serum thyroxine and clinical symptoms formed the basis of diagnosis. Source material: peripheral blood. This clonotype was obtained from a woman aged 18-35 years with stable Graves' hyperthyroidism. Some clones in this sample may be carry-over from other donors' samples. The chain employs TRBV20-1 and TRBJ2-5; maybe TRBD2 (6 bases). DNA for the CDR3: TGCAGTGCCCCACGCACGACTAGGGAGACCCAGTACTTC. It is translated as CSAPRTTRETQYF.